This TCR beta chain was recovered during a study of T cells in Graves' hyperthyroidism and ophthalmopathy (dated by TCRdb to the late 2010s). About the full investigation: Peripheral blood was collected at initial diagnosis, before any treatment. To identify TCR V-J signatures that set the groups apart, the researchers used a discovery cohort of 90 to 100 patients, made up of 40 to 45 with Graves' ophthalmopathy and around 58 with stable Graves' hyperthyroidism. An independent validation cohort of around 19 hyperthyroidism patients and over 15 patients who later progressed to ophthalmopathy tested prospective prediction of ophthalmopathy. The approximately 90 discovery patients were divided at random into training and test sets in a 7:3 ratio. In more than 5 Graves' hyperthyroidism patients, the study also compared T-cell repertoires from thyroid tissue with T-cell repertoires from blood. Once sampling was done, hyperthyroidism patients were given methimazole at a starting dose of 30 mg daily, whereas ophthalmopathy patients were given high-dose intravenous methylprednisolone. The paper reports TCR Vbeta CDR3 sequencing of some 140 peripheral blood samples: approximately 41 ophthalmopathy, fewer than 85 hyperthyroidism and some 17 progressor patients. Results the study describes overall, beyond this receptor: In validation, the model predicted progression to ophthalmopathy a median of approximately 6.3 months before onset, with about 71% sensitivity and about 72% specificity. No statistical method was used to set the sample size in advance, and investigators knew the group allocation. Most expanded thyroid clonotypes (frequency above 0.001) were also detected in blood, a finding suggesting that blood repertoires may reflect thyroid immune responses. Ophthalmopathy was separated from stable hyperthyroidism by a 13 V-J signature model, with approximately 90% sensitivity and about 81% specificity obtained in cross-validation and 80%/75% obtained in testing.

The TCR beta CDR3 regions were amplified from the RNA transcripts. For the first round of RT-PCR on the TCR CDR3, the HTBI primer set was used together with the Qiagen OneStep RT-PCR kit. Libraries were constructed in a second round of multiplex PCR, after which size selection and purification were carried out. The libraries were sequenced on an Illumina HiSeq2000 using paired-end 100 bp reads. On the study's bioinformatics: SOAPnuke was used to process the raw data, removing reads that contained adapters or uncalled bases, had a mean Phred below 15, or lacked an exact match to the constant primer or identifier. High-quality paired reads were merged using COPE v1.2.5, and each unique nucleotide sequence was defined as a clonotype. MiTCR v1.1 was used to align the clonotypes against IMGT TRBV, TRBD and TRBJ reference segments. Analysis was restricted to V-J combinations with a frequency above 0.0001, which covered roughly 99% of repertoires. A TCS score was defined as the ratio between F50 (clonal expansion) and ExV (chaos), using BLOSUM62-based TCRdist between CDR3 peptides within each V-J. Welch's t-statistics and random forest reduced 514 V-J features to roughly 13, which were used in a naive Bayes classifier (R e1071). TCRdb reran the public reads through fastp at Q25 and MiXCR, keeping productive beta chains. Every entry covers one CDR3 protein and lists the most common genes and DNA from its rows. The V and J calls reflect TCRdb's pipeline rather than the authors' work. Within this sample are roughly 600,000 distinct CDR3 sequences, with 13% to 15% of them counted one time only. The top ten constitute 12% of the sample.

This clonotype was picked up a small number of times. The target of this receptor is not known. Base-call qualities are not available, and no considerably larger clone is one nucleotide away. Ophthalmopathy patients had moderately to severely active disease, Clinical Activity Score of at least 3, NOSPECS grade of at least 4, and duration under 3 months. The study excluded patients with uncontrolled infections, other autoimmune diseases, pregnancy or lactation. Diagnoses were established on the basis of clinical symptoms, serum thyroxine and TRAb, thyroid ultrasound, and orbital computed tomography. PBMCs were isolated from 10 ml of fresh peripheral blood by Ficoll-Paque density gradient centrifugation. Total RNA was extracted using Trizol reagent, and RNA quality was assessed on an Agilent 2100 Bioanalyzer. V and J are trimmed by 6 bases and 7 bases, and the gene matches miss 6 bases of the junction. Sequences DFQATT (CDR1) and SNEGSKA (CDR2) are obtained from the germline V gene (reference sequence). The CDR3 holds 14 amino acids from the cysteine to the phenylalanine. Of the read, only the CDR3 DNA is kept; its 42 bases are in frame from base 1.

The sequenced sample was blood. Recombination connected TRBV20-1 to TRBJ2-2, with 12 bases in between that match TRBD1. The TCR comes from a woman aged 45-59 years with Graves' ophthalmopathy. CDR3 reads: CSARGQGAVGELFF. In nucleotides, the sequence is TGCAGTGCCCGGGGACAGGGGGCCGTCGGGGAGCTGTTTTTT.